The 8 T cell receptor beta chains reported below all come from one sample, sequenced in a study of blood T cell repertoires in COVID-19. Profiled with immunoSEQ multiplex PCR; TCRdb holds only in-frame clones, not every one. Among some 350,000 clones listed, 89% were seen once. The material sequenced was peripheral blood. These receptors all come from a woman aged 30 to 39 with COVID-19, enrolled during active disease.

The chain has TRBV19 and TRBJ1-1, with D possibly TRBD1 on 6 matching bases. Germline assignment: CDR1 LNHDA and CDR2 SQIVND (reference sequence). V lost 2 bases to trimming and J lost 9 bases, with 13 bases between them. This CDR3 contains 13 residues. CDR3 sequence (DNA): TGTGCCAGTAGTATATCGACAGGAGACAAAGCTTTCTTT. This codes for CASSISTGDKAFF.

J is TRBJ2-5 and V is TRBV11-2; 7 nucleotides line up with TRBD2. Germline V gene sequence: CDR1 SGHAT, CDR2 FQNNGV. The CDR3 is 14 residues long. The ends lost 5 bases at V and 5 bases at J; junction bases unmatched: 8. CDR3 sequence: CASSLFGGYETQYF. As DNA, the CDR3 is TGTGCCAGCAGCCTCTTCGGGGGGTATGAGACCCAGTACTTC. The entire variable domain, with the rest obtained from reference TRBV11-2 and TRBJ2-5, is as follows: EAGVAQSPRYKIIEKRQSVAFWCNPISGHATLYWYQQILGQGPKLLIQFQNNGVVDDSQLPKDRFSAERLKGVDSTLKIQPAKLEDSAVYLCASSLFGGYETQYFGPGTRLLVL.

The gene calls are TRBV11-2 and TRBJ1-5, with D maybe TRBD1 (6 bases). V was trimmed by 1 base and J by 6 bases, leaving 10 bases between them. CDR1 and CDR2 from the germline V gene are SGHAT and FQNNGV. This CDR3 is built from 14 residues. As DNA, the CDR3 is TGTGCCAGCAGCTTAGGGGCAGGGGTTCAGCCCCAGCATTTT. Translated: CASSLGAGVQPQHF.

The chain is built from TRBV10-1 and TRBJ2-7; D not resolved. This CDR3 spans 14 amino acids. Germline CDR1 is WNHNN and CDR2 is SYGVQD (reference sequence). V shed 9 bases and J shed 5 bases, with 20 bases lying between them. The CDR3 DNA reads TGCGCCAGTCTCCTCCCCCCGCCTAACCACGAGCAGTACGTC. It yields the protein CASLLPPPNHEQYV.

This rearrangement joins TRBV19 to TRBJ2-3, with TRBD2 matching over 10 bases. Unmatched junction bases numbered 9, after V lost 5 bases and J lost 4 bases. The CDR3 is 16 amino acids. The V gene's germline CDR1 is LNHDA and CDR2 SQIVND (reference sequence). This chain's CDR3 is CASSFASGRGSDTQYF. CDR3 sequence (DNA): TGTGCCAGTAGTTTCGCTAGCGGGAGAGGCTCAGATACGCAGTATTTT.

The chain recombines TRBV30 with TRBJ1-1; 11 bases align to TRBD1. This CDR3 spans 13 amino acids. Per germline, CDR1 GTSNPN and CDR2 SVGIG (reference sequence). V gave up 6 bases and J gave up 11 bases; unmatched junction bases: 11. DNA of the CDR3: TGTGCCTGTCCGGGACAGGGGGTCGTGGGTGCTTTCTTT. Its protein product is CACPGQGVVGAFF.

V is TRBV28 and J is TRBJ1-5; TRBD1 might be the D (6 bases). This CDR3 has 15 amino acids. Germline V gene sequence: CDR1 MDHEN, CDR2 SYDVKM. V lost 7 bases to trimming and J lost 7 bases, with 20 bases between them. CDR3 sequence reads: CASIPITGTLQPQHF. DNA for the CDR3: TGTGCCAGCATCCCAATAACAGGGACCTTGCAGCCCCAGCATTTT.

Here the CDR3 reads CASSLNGGGGYTF. The CDR3 DNA follows: TGTGCCAGCAGTTTAAACGGGGGGGGTGGCTACACCTTC. The J gene is TRBJ1-2, the V gene TRBV28; possible D gene TRBD1, 5 bases. CDR3 length: 13 residues. Deletions cut 2 bases from V and 7 bases from J, with 11 bases between. Germline V gene lookup returns CDR1 MDHEN and CDR2 SYDVKM.